This entry is about one T cell receptor (beta chain). The antigen is not known. Other DNA variants within this sample encode the same CDR3. Some clones are missing from TCRdb's copy, which holds only in-frame ones; the method was immunoSEQ multiplex PCR. The sample has 2 million or so clones; 85% to 95% are singletons. Looked up from germline, CDR1 is SGHRS and CDR2 is YFSETQ. The ends were cut back, 2 bases at V and 4 bases at J, with 10 bases in the middle. The CDR3 extends over 14 amino acids. This entry belongs to a study of shared clonotypes between healthy human individuals. Notes on the study in general: The study found roughly 5% of naive CD4 clonotypes shared across several donors.

Positively selected for CCR7, the CD45RO-negative cells used as naive CD8 cells excluded terminally differentiated effector memory CD45RA+ cells. V usage is TRBV5-1 and J usage is TRBJ2-1; D unresolved. The TCR originated in a young man in good health. The sample was naive CD8+ T cells sorted from blood. Here the CDR3 DNA reads TGCGCCAGCAGCTTCAGTGGACCATACAATGAGCAGTTCTTC. Its translation is CASSFSGPYNEQFF.